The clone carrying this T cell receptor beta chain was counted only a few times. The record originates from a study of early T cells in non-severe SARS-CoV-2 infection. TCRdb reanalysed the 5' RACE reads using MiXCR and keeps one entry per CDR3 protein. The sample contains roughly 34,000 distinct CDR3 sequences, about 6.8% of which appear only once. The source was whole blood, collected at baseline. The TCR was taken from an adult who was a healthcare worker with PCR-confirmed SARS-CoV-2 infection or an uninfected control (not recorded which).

The CDR3 is CASSLGEGFQETQYF. The DNA of the CDR3 is TGTGCCAGCAGCTTAGGGGAAGGGTTCCAAGAGACCCAGTACTTC. The chain recombines TRBV7-8 with TRBJ2-5; the D is unclear. The CDR3 is 15 residues long. Trimming removed 1 base from V and 1 base from J, with 10 bases in between. Germline values: CDR1 SGHVS, CDR2 FQNEAQ.